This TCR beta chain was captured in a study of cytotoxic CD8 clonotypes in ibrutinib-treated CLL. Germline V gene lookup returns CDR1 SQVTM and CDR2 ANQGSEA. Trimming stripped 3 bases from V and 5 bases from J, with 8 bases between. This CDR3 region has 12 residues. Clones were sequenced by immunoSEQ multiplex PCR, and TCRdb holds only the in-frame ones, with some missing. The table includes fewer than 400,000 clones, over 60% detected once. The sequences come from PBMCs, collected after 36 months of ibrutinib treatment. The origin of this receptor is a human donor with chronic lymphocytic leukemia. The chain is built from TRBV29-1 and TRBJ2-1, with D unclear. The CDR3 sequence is CSVDPGHNEQFF. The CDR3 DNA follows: TGCAGCGTTGATCCAGGACACAATGAGCAGTTCTTC.